The 3 T cell receptor beta chains below come from one sample, sequenced in a study of cytomegalovirus exposure and HLA in healthy donors. Method: immunoSEQ multiplex PCR; TCRdb's copy keeps in-frame clones and lacks some. The sample has under 150,000 clones; 84% are singletons. What was sequenced was PBMCs. The receptor source for this set is a woman in her twenties or thirties in good health and CMV-seronegative.

The chain uses TRBV7-2 and TRBJ1-5; the D gene is possibly TRBD1 (6 bases). With 5 bases removed from V and 7 bases from J, the gap between germline ends came to 18 bases. There are 15 residues in the CDR3. Germline V gives CDR1 SGHTA, CDR2 FQGNSA. As DNA, the CDR3 is TGTGCCAGCAGCACCCAAACAGGGCTGGAGCAGCCCCAGCATTTT. As protein: CASSTQTGLEQPQHF.

The CDR3 sequence: CASSSGQATTNEKLFF. The DNA of the CDR3 is TGTGCCAGCAGCTCCGGACAGGCCACAACTAATGAAAAACTGTTTTTT. This chain connects TRBV5-8 to TRBJ1-4; 7 bases are a match to TRBD1. Germline values: CDR1 SGHTS, CDR2 YDEGEE. V was pared by 3 bases and J by 0 bases, with 5 bases of the junction left unmatched. The CDR3 has 16 residues.

The J gene is TRBJ2-2, the V gene TRBV6-1; D is ambiguous. Looked up from germline, CDR1 is MNHNS and CDR2 is SASEGT. V lost 3 bases and J 3 bases, leaving 5 bases between the germline ends. The CDR3 loop spans 13 amino acids. The CDR3 protein is CASSDLYTGELFF. CDR3 DNA sequence: TGTGCCAGCAGTGACCTGTACACCGGGGAGCTGTTTTTT.